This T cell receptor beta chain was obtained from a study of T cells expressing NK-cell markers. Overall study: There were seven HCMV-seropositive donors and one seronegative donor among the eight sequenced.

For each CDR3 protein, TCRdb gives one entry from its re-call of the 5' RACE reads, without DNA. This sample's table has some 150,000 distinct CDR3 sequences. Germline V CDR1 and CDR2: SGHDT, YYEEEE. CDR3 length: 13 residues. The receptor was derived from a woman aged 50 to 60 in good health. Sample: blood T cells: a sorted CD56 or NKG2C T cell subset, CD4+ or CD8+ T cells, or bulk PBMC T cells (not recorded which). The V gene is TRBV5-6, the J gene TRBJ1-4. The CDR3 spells CASSLLGREKLFF.